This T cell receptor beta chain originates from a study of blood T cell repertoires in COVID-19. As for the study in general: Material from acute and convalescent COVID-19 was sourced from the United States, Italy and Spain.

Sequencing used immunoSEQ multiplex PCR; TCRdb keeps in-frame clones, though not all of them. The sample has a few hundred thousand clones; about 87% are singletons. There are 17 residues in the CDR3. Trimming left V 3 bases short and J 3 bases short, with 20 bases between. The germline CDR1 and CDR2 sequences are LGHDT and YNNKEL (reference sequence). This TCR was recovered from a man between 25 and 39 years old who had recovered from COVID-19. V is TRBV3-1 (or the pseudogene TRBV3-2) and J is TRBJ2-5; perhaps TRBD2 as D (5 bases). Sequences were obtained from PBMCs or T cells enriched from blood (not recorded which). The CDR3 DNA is TGTGCCAGCAGCCACGAGGTCATAGCCGGGCGGGAAGAGACCCAGTACTTC. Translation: CASSHEVIAGREETQYF.